A selection of T cell receptor beta chains follows, all from one sample in a study of blood T cell repertoires in COVID-19. Generated by immunoSEQ multiplex PCR, the TCRdb table keeps only in-frame clones and is missing some. The table records 300,000 to 400,000 clones, almost 85% of them present only once. Sample: peripheral blood. These receptors were obtained from a human donor in a cohort sampled during active COVID-19. The CDR3 runs from the conserved cysteine through the conserved F or W. Each record gives: clone size, D gene, V gene, J gene, CDR3 DNA, CDR3 protein. The D gene is left open where the match is weak. Only part of the rows carry a size: once, few, many, or a class if the clone is expanded.

clone_size: -; d_call: TRBD1; v_call: TRBV2; j_call: TRBJ2-7; cdr3_nt: TGTGCCAGGGGGACAGGGGGTGACGAGCAGTACTTC; cdr3_aa: CARGTGGDEQYF
clone_size: -; d_call: -; v_call: TRBV9; j_call: TRBJ2-1; cdr3_nt: TGTGCCAGCAGCGTAGCCGACAATGAGCAGTTCTTC; cdr3_aa: CASSVADNEQFF
clone_size: -; d_call: -; v_call: TRBV19; j_call: TRBJ1-2; cdr3_nt: TGTGCCAGTAAAAAGGGGCCGAACTATGGCTACACCTTC; cdr3_aa: CASKKGPNYGYTF
clone_size: -; d_call: -; v_call: TRBV5-1; j_call: TRBJ1-6; cdr3_nt: TGCGCCAGCAGCACTCAACAGTCATCACCCCTCCACTTT; cdr3_aa: CASSTQQSSPLHF
clone_size: few; d_call: TRBD1; v_call: TRBV25-1; j_call: TRBJ2-7; cdr3_nt: TGTGCCAGCAGTGCCCTCAGTCGGGGACAGGGGAACTACGAGCAGTACTTC; cdr3_aa: CASSALSRGQGNYEQYF
clone_size: -; d_call: -; v_call: TRBV18; j_call: TRBJ1-2; cdr3_nt: TGTGCCAGCTCACCCAGACAGAGTAACTATGGCTACACCTTC; cdr3_aa: CASSPRQSNYGYTF
clone_size: -; d_call: -; v_call: TRBV12-3/TRBV12-4; j_call: TRBJ2-2; cdr3_nt: TGTGCCAGCAGTTTAGGGGGGGCCGGGGAGCTGTTTTTT; cdr3_aa: CASSLGGAGELFF
clone_size: -; d_call: -; v_call: TRBV2; j_call: TRBJ2-4; cdr3_nt: TGTGCCAGCAGTTCACAGGGCGTGTCCAAAAACATTCAGTACTTC; cdr3_aa: CASSSQGVSKNIQYF
clone_size: -; d_call: TRBD1; v_call: TRBV3-1/TRBV3-2; j_call: TRBJ1-6; cdr3_nt: TGTGCCAGCAGCCGGGGGGACAGGGGGAATTCACCCCTCCACTTT; cdr3_aa: CASSRGDRGNSPLHF
clone_size: -; d_call: -; v_call: TRBV10-1; j_call: TRBJ1-3; cdr3_nt: TGCGCCAGCAGTGAGGACACGTCTGGAAACACCATATATTTT; cdr3_aa: CASSEDTSGNTIYF
clone_size: -; d_call: TRBD1; v_call: TRBV24-1; j_call: TRBJ1-1; cdr3_nt: TGTGCCACCAGTGATTCGGACAGGGGGCGGACTGAAGCTTTCTTT; cdr3_aa: CATSDSDRGRTEAFF
clone_size: -; d_call: -; v_call: TRBV9; j_call: TRBJ1-2; cdr3_nt: TGTGCCAGCAGCGCCAGACAGAACAAGAACTATGGCTACACCTTC; cdr3_aa: CASSARQNKNYGYTF
clone_size: once; d_call: -; v_call: TRBV5-1; j_call: TRBJ2-6; cdr3_nt: TGCGCCAGCAGCCATACTTCTGGGGCCAACGTCCTGACTTTC; cdr3_aa: CASSHTSGANVLTF
clone_size: -; d_call: -; v_call: TRBV7-2; j_call: TRBJ2-5; cdr3_nt: TGTGCCAGCAGCTTAGTTGCGGCGCTTCAAGAGACCCAGTACTTC; cdr3_aa: CASSLVAALQETQYF
clone_size: -; d_call: -; v_call: TRBV10-1; j_call: TRBJ2-1; cdr3_nt: TGCGCCAGCAGAGGAGACAGCTACAATGAGCAGTTCTTC; cdr3_aa: CASRGDSYNEQFF
clone_size: -; d_call: -; v_call: TRBV3-1/TRBV3-2; j_call: TRBJ1-6; cdr3_nt: TGTGCCAGCAGCCAAGGAACTCTACCCCCATCACCCCTCCACTTT; cdr3_aa: CASSQGTLPPSPLHF
clone_size: -; d_call: TRBD1; v_call: TRBV2; j_call: TRBJ1-1; cdr3_nt: TGTGCCAGCAGCGGGACAGGAAAATACACTGAAGCTTTCTTT; cdr3_aa: CASSGTGKYTEAFF
clone_size: -; d_call: TRBD2; v_call: TRBV5-4; j_call: TRBJ2-5; cdr3_nt: TGTGCCAGCAGCATAAGACTAGCGGGGGAGCTGACCCAGTACTTC; cdr3_aa: CASSIRLAGELTQYF
clone_size: few; d_call: TRBD1; v_call: TRBV30; j_call: TRBJ2-1; cdr3_nt: TGTGCCTGGAGTGGGGGACAGGGGGCACGTGAGCAGTTCTTC; cdr3_aa: CAWSGGQGAREQFF
clone_size: -; d_call: TRBD1; v_call: TRBV11-2; j_call: TRBJ1-2; cdr3_nt: TGTGCCAGCAGCCTGGGACAGGAGGTCTATGGCTACACCTTC; cdr3_aa: CASSLGQEVYGYTF
clone_size: -; d_call: TRBD2; v_call: TRBV9; j_call: TRBJ2-7; cdr3_nt: TGTGCCAGCAGCGCGTTTCCCAGCGGGGCTAACTCCTACGAGCAGTACTTC; cdr3_aa: CASSAFPSGANSYEQYF
clone_size: -; d_call: TRBD1; v_call: TRBV7-8; j_call: TRBJ2-2; cdr3_nt: TGTGCCAGCAGCCACCGGGACAGGGGTATCGGGGAGCTGTTTTTT; cdr3_aa: CASSHRDRGIGELFF
clone_size: -; d_call: TRBD1; v_call: TRBV19; j_call: TRBJ1-2; cdr3_nt: TGTGCCAGCGCAAGGGACAGAAGTTCGAACTATGGCTACACCTTC; cdr3_aa: CASARDRSSNYGYTF
clone_size: -; d_call: -; v_call: TRBV6-5; j_call: TRBJ1-1; cdr3_nt: TGTGCCAGCAGTTATAGGGGTCCCCCCGAGGATAACGCTTTCTTT; cdr3_aa: CASSYRGPPEDNAFF
clone_size: -; d_call: TRBD1; v_call: TRBV7-6; j_call: TRBJ2-3; cdr3_nt: TGTGCCAGCAGCCGACGACAGGGGTTCGGTGATACGCAGTATTTT; cdr3_aa: CASSRRQGFGDTQYF
clone_size: -; d_call: -; v_call: TRBV10-3; j_call: TRBJ2-1; cdr3_nt: TGTGCCATCAGACCCGGACAGATGGGGGATGAGCAGTTCTTC; cdr3_aa: CAIRPGQMGDEQFF
clone_size: -; d_call: -; v_call: TRBV25-1; j_call: TRBJ2-2; cdr3_nt: TGTGCCAGCTGGGGGGACACCGGGGAGCTGTTTTTT; cdr3_aa: CASWGDTGELFF
clone_size: -; d_call: -; v_call: TRBV19; j_call: TRBJ1-5; cdr3_nt: TGTGCCAGTAGCCATCGGCGTGGGCCTGGCAATCAGCCCCAGCATTTT; cdr3_aa: CASSHRRGPGNQPQHF
clone_size: -; d_call: -; v_call: TRBV6-5; j_call: TRBJ1-1; cdr3_nt: TGTGCCAGCAGTAGAGACACCGAAGCTTTCTTT; cdr3_aa: CASSRDTEAFF